Below, 27 T cell receptor beta chains from the same sample are listed, as sequenced in a study of cytomegalovirus exposure and HLA in healthy donors. The study ran its PCR with 60 Vbeta and 13 Jbeta primers. The assay was immunoSEQ multiplex PCR, and TCRdb's table has in-frame clones only and misses some. The sample shows some 110,000 clones, around 76% of them seen only once. The sequencing sample was made of PBMCs. All receptors derive from a man aged 35-49 years in good health and CMV-seropositive.

This chain connects TRBV18 to TRBJ2-1; 9 bases match TRBD2. Germline values: CDR1 KGHSH, CDR2 LQKENI. V lost 3 bases to trimming and J lost 4 bases; unmatched junction nucleotides: 4. The CDR3 totals 15 residues. The CDR3 is CASSPSGGWYNEQFF. The DNA for the CDR3 is TGTGCCAGCTCACCTAGCGGGGGTTGGTACAATGAGCAGTTCTTC. The full variable domain, rest sourced from reference TRBV18 and TRBJ2-1, is NAGVMQNPRHLVRRRGQEARLRCSPMKGHSHVYWYRQLPEEGLKFMVYLQKENIIDESGMPKERFSAEFPKEGPSILRIQQVVRGDSAAYFCASSPSGGWYNEQFFGPGTRLTVL.

This chain links TRBV5-6 with TRBJ2-7; 9 positions match TRBD1. Trimming at V came to 1 base and at J to 7 bases, leaving 3 bases not matched to a gene. Germline V gene lookup returns CDR1 SGHDT and CDR2 YYEEEE. The CDR3 spans 13 residues. The CDR3 loop is CASSLTGGWEQYF. The CDR3 DNA is TGTGCCAGCAGCTTGACAGGGGGCTGGGAGCAGTACTTC.

Comments on this clone: One end of the junction is discordant with germline, which a read error may explain. This chain connects TRBV6-5 to TRBJ2-6, with D possibly being TRBD1 (5 bases). Germline V gene sequence: CDR1 MNHEY, CDR2 SVGAGI. The CDR3 length is 16 residues. The CDR3 sequence is CASSLGRYSGANGLTF. In DNA form, the CDR3 reads TGTGCCAGCAGTTTAGGGCGTTACTCTGGGGCCAACGGCCTGACTTTC.

The chain joins TRBV19 to TRBJ2-1, with 8 bases identical to TRBD2. Germline V lookup: CDR1 LNHDA, CDR2 SQIVND (reference sequence). V lost 3 bases to trimming and J lost 1 base; unmatched junction nucleotides: 5. The CDR3 has 16 residues. CDR3 in DNA: TGTGCCAGTAGTATTTTGCGGGAGGTGTCCTACAATGAGCAGTTCTTC. Amino acids: CASSILREVSYNEQFF.

This rearrangement joins TRBV4-2 to TRBJ2-7; TRBD2 might be the D (6 bases). V lost 3 bases to trimming and J lost 7 bases, with 16 bases between them. Germline CDR1 is LGHNA and CDR2 is YNFKEQ. The CDR3 contains 14 residues. CDR3 residues: CASSHNSGEGEQYF. The CDR3 DNA is TGTGCCAGCAGCCACAACTCGGGGGAAGGTGAGCAGTACTTC.

This clone was counted a single time. This chain links TRBV7-3 with TRBJ2-1; 8 bases align to TRBD2. The CDR3 has 16 amino acids. Germline CDR1 SGHTA, CDR2 FQGTGA. Trimming removed 5 bases from V and 0 bases from J; junction bases left unmatched: 6. CDR3 region: CASSPGGASSYNEQFF. CDR3 DNA: TGTGCCAGCAGCCCGGGGGGGGCCAGCTCCTACAATGAGCAGTTCTTC.

The chain carries TRBV2 and TRBJ1-2; maybe TRBD1 (6 bases). CDR3 length equals 13 residues. Germline V gene data show CDR1 as SNHLY and CDR2 as FYNNEI. V was shortened by 2 bases and J by 3 bases, with 7 bases between the two germline ends. This CDR3 is CASSEHRDYGYTF. The DNA of the CDR3 is TGTGCCAGCAGTGAACACAGGGACTATGGCTACACCTTC.

The rearrangement links TRBV7-9 to TRBJ1-1; 7 bases align to TRBD1. CDR3 length: 15 amino acids. Germline values: CDR1 SEHNR, CDR2 FQNEAQ (reference sequence). V was pared by 5 bases and J by 0 bases, with 6 bases of the junction left unmatched. CDR3 nucleotide sequence: TGTGCCAGCAGCCCCGAGGGGGCCCTGAACACTGAAGCTTTCTTT. Its translation is CASSPEGALNTEAFF.

The CDR3 sequence: CASRGLAGEETQYF. As DNA, the CDR3 is TGCGCCAGCAGGGGACTAGCGGGAGAAGAGACCCAGTACTTC. This rearrangement joins TRBV10-2 to TRBJ2-5; the match to TRBD2 covers 14 bases. Germline trimming cut 6 bases from V and 3 bases from J; bases unmatched to any gene: 0. This CDR3 is built from 14 residues. CDR1 WSHSY and CDR2 SAAADI come from the germline V gene.

This clone was detected a few times. The V gene is TRBV4-3, the J gene TRBJ2-3; TRBD2 agrees at 10 bases. This CDR3 contains 17 residues. Germline trimming cut 0 bases from V and 4 bases from J; bases unmatched to any gene: 7. Per the germline V gene, CDR1 is LGHNA and CDR2 is YSLEER. The CDR3 sequence is CASSQEPASGSPDTQYF. In DNA form, the CDR3 reads TGCGCCAGCAGCCAAGAGCCGGCTAGCGGGAGCCCAGATACGCAGTATTTT.

The chain has TRBV4-1 and TRBJ2-2, with unresolved D. Germline V CDR1 and CDR2: MGHRA, YSYEKL. The CDR3 extends over 13 amino acids. V gave up 4 bases and J gave up 6 bases, with 9 bases separating them. CDR3 amino acids: CASSPPGSGELFF. CDR3 DNA: TGCGCCAGCAGCCCTCCCGGTTCCGGGGAGCTGTTTTTT.

This clone was found once. The chain has TRBV7-3 and TRBJ2-5; D call uncertain. The CDR3 covers 13 residues. V lost 2 bases and J lost 1, with 5 bases in between. Germline CDR1 reads SGHTA; CDR2 reads FQGTGA. Written as DNA, the CDR3 is TGTGCCAGCAGCTTATTCGTCCAAGAGACCCAGTACTTC. As protein: CASSLFVQETQYF.

V gene TRBV5-4 combines with J gene TRBJ1-1; D is undetermined. The CDR3 totals 16 residues. In germline, CDR1 is SGHNT, CDR2 YYREEE (reference sequence). V was clipped by 0 bases and J by 6 bases, with 18 bases between them. CDR3 DNA sequence: TGTGCCAGCAGCTTGGGAGGGCGGAGGACGACGGCTGAAGCTTTCTTT. Its protein product is CASSLGGRRTTAEAFF.

The chain couples TRBV2 to TRBJ1-5; 7 bases agree with TRBD1. Germline V gene sequence: CDR1 SNHLY, CDR2 FYNNEI. The junction had 6 bases not matched to a gene; V was cut back by 6 bases and J by 4 bases. This CDR3 is 14 amino acids long. The CDR3 spells CASRGDSVNQPQHF. In DNA, the CDR3 is TGTGCCAGCAGAGGGGACAGCGTTAATCAGCCCCAGCATTTT. The variable domain in full, with the rest retrieved from reference TRBV2 and TRBJ1-5, is EPEVTQTPSHQVTQMGQEVILRCVPISNHLYFYWYRQILGQKVEFLVSFYNNEISEKSEIFDDQFSVERPDGSNFTLKIRSTKLEDSAMYFCASRGDSVNQPQHFGDGTRLSIL.

The CDR3 spells CASSISSDTQYF. The CDR3 coding sequence is TGTGCCAGTAGTATAAGCTCAGATACGCAGTATTTT. J is TRBJ2-3 and V is TRBV19; D is undetermined. Trimming removed 2 bases from V and 4 bases from J, with 4 bases in between. CDR3 length: 12 amino acids. In germline, CDR1 is LNHDA, CDR2 SQIVND (reference sequence). The full variable domain, with the rest looked up from reference TRBV19 and TRBJ2-3, is DGGITQSPKYLFRKEGQNVTLSCEQNLNHDAMYWYRQDPGQGLRLIYYSQIVNDFQKGDIAEGYSVSREKKESFPLTVTSAQKNPTAFYLCASSISSDTQYFGPGTRLTVL.

This rearrangement joins TRBV7-9 to TRBJ2-2; weak D call: TRBD2 (7 bases). The CDR3 spans 18 residues. Germline V lookup: CDR1 SEHNR, CDR2 FQNEAQ (reference sequence). Between the trimmed V and J ends, which lost 1 base and 1 base, there was a span of 16 bases. The CDR3 protein is CASSLVHREGKNTGELFF. As DNA, the CDR3 is TGTGCCAGCAGCTTAGTTCACAGGGAGGGTAAGAACACCGGGGAGCTGTTTTTT.

This rearrangement joins TRBV19 to TRBJ1-1; the match to TRBD1 covers 7 bases. The V and J ends lost 1 base and 4 bases, in that order; junction bases with no gene match: 3. CDR1 is LNHDA, CDR2 SQIVND, per germline (reference sequence). The CDR3 is 14 amino acids. The CDR3, as DNA: TGTGCCAGTAGTATAGTTGAGGGGGCCACTGAAGCTTTCTTT. Residues: CASSIVEGATEAFF.

The rearrangement links TRBV21-1 to TRBJ2-5; the table's D call, TRBD2, was not checked against the DNA. TRBV21-1 is annotated as a pseudogene. The CDR3 runs to 16 residues. The CDR3 sequence: CASSTAGRGAQETQYF. The DNA for the CDR3 is TGTGCCAGCAGCACTGCGGGGCGGGGGGCCCAAGAGACCCAGTACTTC.

The J gene is TRBJ1-3, the V gene TRBV30; the match to TRBD1 covers 7 bases. Germline lookup yields CDR1 GTSNPN and CDR2 SVGIG (reference sequence). The CDR3 loop spans 12 amino acids. V was pared by 8 bases and J by 1 base, with 2 bases of the junction left unmatched. CDR3 bases: TGTGCCAGACAGGGATCTGGAAACACCATATATTTT. It codes for CARQGSGNTIYF.

V is TRBV10-1 and J is TRBJ2-1; 8 bases agree with TRBD2. The CDR3 length is 16 residues. V shed 4 bases, J shed 9 bases, and the junction held 14 bases outside the gene matches. Germline CDR1 and CDR2: WNHNN and SYGVQD (reference sequence). CDR3 sequence reads: CASSASYGRAYGEQFF. The CDR3 nucleotides are TGCGCCAGCAGTGCTTCCTACGGGAGGGCTTACGGTGAGCAGTTCTTC.

The CDR3 DNA is TGTGCCACCAGCAGAGATCGATCTTGGACAGAGCGATTCTACGAGCAGTACTTC. It yields the protein CATSRDRSWTERFYEQYF. The chain is built from TRBV15 and TRBJ2-7; maybe TRBD1 (6 bases). V was clipped by 0 bases and J by 3 bases, with 21 bases between them. The CDR3 is 18 amino acids. Germline V CDR1 and CDR2: LNHNV, YYDKDF (reference sequence).

This rearrangement joins TRBV7-9 to TRBJ2-3, with D possibly TRBD1 on 5 matching bases. Germline loops: CDR1 SEHNR, CDR2 FQNEAQ (reference sequence). The CDR3 runs 15 residues. V lost 5 bases, J lost 0 bases, and 12 bases lay in between. The CDR3 region is CASSNRQISTDTQYF. The CDR3 region has the DNA TGTGCCAGCAGCAATCGACAGATTAGCACAGATACGCAGTATTTT.

The chain combines TRBV18 with TRBJ1-5, with 9 positions matching TRBD1. The CDR3 consists of 14 residues. CDR1 is KGHSH and CDR2 is LQKENI in the germline V gene. J gave up 7 bases and V 6 bases, and 7 bases lay outside the gene matches. CDR3 bases: TGTGCCAGCTCGTGGACAGGGGAGAGGCAGCCCCAGCATTTT. This codes for CASSWTGERQPQHF.

About this clone itself: A junction end diverges from the germline sequence, so it may reflect a read error. V is TRBV15 and J is TRBJ2-4; 7 bases align to TRBD1. The CDR3 totals 15 residues. Germline V gene lookup returns CDR1 LNHNV and CDR2 YYDKDF (reference sequence). CDR3 nucleotide sequence: TGTGCCACCAGCAGGACACAGGGGACAAAAAACAGTCAGTACTTC. Translation gives CATSRTQGTKNSQYF. The full variable domain, rest sourced from reference TRBV15 and TRBJ2-4, is DAMVIQNPRYQVTQFGKPVTLSCSQTLNHNVMYWYQQKSSQAPKLLFHYYDKDFNNEADTPDNFQSRRPNTSFCFLDIRSPGLGDTAMYLCATSRTQGTKNSQYFGAGTRLSVL.

V gene TRBV4-3 combines with J gene TRBJ1-5; TRBD1 matches 10 bases. The ends lost 0 bases at V and 5 bases at J; junction bases unmatched: 1. Germline CDR1 LGHNA, CDR2 YSLEER. This CDR3 spans 15 amino acids. CDR3 coding DNA: TGCGCCAGCAGCCAAGAGGACAGGGGGTATCAGCCCCAGCATTTT. This codes for CASSQEDRGYQPQHF.

J is TRBJ1-5 and V is TRBV7-8, with a tentative D call TRBD1 (5 bases). Germline V gene data show CDR1 as SGHVS and CDR2 as FQNEAQ. This CDR3 comprises 15 residues. Between the trimmed V and J ends, which lost 5 bases and 2 bases, there was a span of 13 bases. CDR3 in DNA: TGTGCCAGCAGCGGTGGCAGGGAAGGCAATCAGCCCCAGCATTTT. Translation: CASSGGREGNQPQHF.

CDR3 sequence (DNA): TGTGCCTGGAGTACTAGTTTTGAGACCCAGTACTTC. Translated: CAWSTSFETQYF. The chain joins TRBV30 to TRBJ2-5; D is possibly TRBD2 (5 bases). The germline V gene encodes CDR1 GTSNPN and CDR2 SVGIG (reference sequence). The CDR3 loop spans 12 amino acids. The V gene lost 2 bases and the J gene lost 5 bases, with 9 bases spanning the gap.